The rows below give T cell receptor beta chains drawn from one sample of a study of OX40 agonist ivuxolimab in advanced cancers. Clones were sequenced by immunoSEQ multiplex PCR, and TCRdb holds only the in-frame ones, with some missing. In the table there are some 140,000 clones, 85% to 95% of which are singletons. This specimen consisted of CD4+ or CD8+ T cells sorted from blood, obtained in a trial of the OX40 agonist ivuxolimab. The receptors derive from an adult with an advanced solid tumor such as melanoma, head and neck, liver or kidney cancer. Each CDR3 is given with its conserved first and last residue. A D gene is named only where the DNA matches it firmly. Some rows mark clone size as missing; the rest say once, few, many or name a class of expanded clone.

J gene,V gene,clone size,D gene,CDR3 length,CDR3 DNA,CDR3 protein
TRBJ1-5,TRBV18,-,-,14,TGTGCCAGCTCACCTGAGGGGATAGGGCAGCCCCAGCATTTT,CASSPEGIGQPQHF
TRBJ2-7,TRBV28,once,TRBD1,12,TGTGCCAGCGGGTCCGGGACAGGATCCCCCAACTTC,CASGSGTGSPNF
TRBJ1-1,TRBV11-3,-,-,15,TGTGCCAGCAGCTTATATGCAGGGGTCAACACTGAAGCTTTCTTT,CASSLYAGVNTEAFF
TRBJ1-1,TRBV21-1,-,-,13,TGTGCCAGCAGCCAAAGACAGGGCTCTGAAGCTTTCTTT,CASSQRQGSEAFF
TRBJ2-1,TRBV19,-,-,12,TGTGCCAGTAGTGAAACAGGGACTGAGCAGTTCTTC,CASSETGTEQFF
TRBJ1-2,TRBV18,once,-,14,TGTGCCAGCTCATTACCCCCAGGTTTCGGGGGCTACACCTTC,CASSLPPGFGGYTF
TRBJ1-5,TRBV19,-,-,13,TGTGCCAGTAGTGTCGCTTTAGATCAGCCCCAGCATTTT,CASSVALDQPQHF
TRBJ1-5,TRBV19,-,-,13,TGTGCCAGTAATGAACAGGGAGAGTTCCCCCAGCATTTT,CASNEQGEFPQHF
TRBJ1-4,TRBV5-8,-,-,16,TGTGCCAGCAGCTCCGGGACATCGACAACTAATGAAAAACTGTTTTTT,CASSSGTSTTNEKLFF
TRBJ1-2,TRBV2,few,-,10,TGTGCCAGCAGCGACTATGGCTACACCTTC,CASSDYGYTF
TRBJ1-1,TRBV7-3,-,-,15,TGTGCCAGCAGCTTGCAAGGGTCCATGAACACTGAAGCTTTCTTT,CASSLQGSMNTEAFF
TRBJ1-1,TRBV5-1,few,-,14,TGCGCCAGCAGTCCCGGAGGCGGTGACACTGAAGCTTTCTTT,CASSPGGGDTEAFF
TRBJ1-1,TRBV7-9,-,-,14,TGTGCCAGCAGCTTAACCAGAGGGATTCACGAAGCTTTCTTT,CASSLTRGIHEAFF
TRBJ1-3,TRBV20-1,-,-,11,TGCAGTGCTGACTCTGGAAACACCATATATTTT,CSADSGNTIYF
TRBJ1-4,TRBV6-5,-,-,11,TGTGCCAGCGGTTTTAATGAAAAACTGTTTTTT,CASGFNEKLFF
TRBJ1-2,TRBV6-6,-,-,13,TGTGCCAGCAGAAGGACCGGGGAGGGTGGCTACACCTTC,CASRRTGEGGYTF
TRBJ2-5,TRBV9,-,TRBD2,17,TGTGCCAGCAGCGTAGGGACTAGCGACGTTCAAGAAGAGACCCAGTACTTC,CASSVGTSDVQEETQYF
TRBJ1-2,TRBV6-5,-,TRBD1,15,TGTGCCAGCAGGGACCGGGACAGAAGTAACTATGGCTACACCTTC,CASRDRDRSNYGYTF
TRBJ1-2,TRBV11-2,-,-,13,TGTGCCAGCAGCCCCAGACAATTTTCAGGCTACACCTTC,CASSPRQFSGYTF
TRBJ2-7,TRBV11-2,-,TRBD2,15,TGTGCCAGCAGCTCCGCCGGGACTAGCGTTTACGAGCAGTACTTC,CASSSAGTSVYEQYF
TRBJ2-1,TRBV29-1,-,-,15,TGCAGCTTGCAAATGATGACGAGCTCCTACAATGAGCAGTTCTTC,CSLQMMTSSYNEQFF
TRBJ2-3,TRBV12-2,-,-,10,TGTGCAAGTCCCCGAGATACGCAGTATTTT,CASPRDTQYF
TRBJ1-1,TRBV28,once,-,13,TGTGCCTGGACAAAAGCCCTAAACACTGAAGCTTTCTTT,CAWTKALNTEAFF
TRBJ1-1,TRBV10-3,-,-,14,TGTGCCATCAACCCCGGGACACTAACTCACGAAGCTTTCTTT,CAINPGTLTHEAFF
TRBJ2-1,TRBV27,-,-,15,TGTGCCAGCAGCGATCAGGGGCACGGCTCCAATGAGCAGTTCTTC,CASSDQGHGSNEQFF
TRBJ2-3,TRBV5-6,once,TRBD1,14,TGTGCCAGCAGCGGACAGGGAGGTGCAGATACGCAGTATTTT,CASSGQGGADTQYF
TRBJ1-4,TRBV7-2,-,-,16,TGTGCCAGCAGCCCCTCGGGGGCGGCAACTAATGAAAAACTGTTTTTT,CASSPSGAATNEKLFF
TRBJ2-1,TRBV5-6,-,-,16,TGTGCCAGCAGCTCCCCCCTGGACCTGGGGGAGAATGAGCAGTTCTTC,CASSSPLDLGENEQFF
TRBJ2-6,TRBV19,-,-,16,TGTGCCACCGCGGGACGTGGGGGCTCTGGGGCCAACGTCCTGGCTTTC,CATAGRGGSGANVLAF
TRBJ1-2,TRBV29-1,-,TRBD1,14,TGCAGCGTTGTCGGGACAGGGTCGTGGGATGGCTACACCTTC,CSVVGTGSWDGYTF
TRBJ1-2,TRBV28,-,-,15,TGTGCCAGCAGACCCGGCGGAGGGAGTGGCTATGGCTACACCTTC,CASRPGGGSGYGYTF
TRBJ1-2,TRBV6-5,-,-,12,TGTGCCAGCACCGGCCCAGGGGATGGCTACACCTTC,CASTGPGDGYTF
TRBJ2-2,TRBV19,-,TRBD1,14,TGTGCCAGTATGAGAACAGGGGCATCCGGGGAGCTGTTTTTT,CASMRTGASGELFF
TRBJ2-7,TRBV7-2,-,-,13,TGTGCCAGCAGCCCGATTTTGTCCTACGAGCAGTACTTC,CASSPILSYEQYF